This is a list of T cell receptor beta chains from one sample in a study of OX40 agonist ivuxolimab in advanced cancers. TCRdb's table, derived via immunoSEQ multiplex PCR, lists solely in-frame clones and lacks some. Among roughly 70,000 clones, around 88% were seen once, and the ten largest hold approximately 0.6%. Sample: CD4+ or CD8+ T cells sorted from blood, taken in a trial of the OX40 agonist ivuxolimab. The receptors originated from an adult with an advanced solid tumor such as melanoma, head and neck, liver or kidney cancer. Each CDR3 is given with its conserved first and last residue. A D gene is named only where the DNA matches it firmly. Clone size appears in some rows only: once, few, many, or a class for an expanded clone.

TRBV30	TRBD1	NA	TRBJ2-5	CAWRGPGTGGGGTQYF	TGTGCCTGGAGGGGCCCCGGGACAGGGGGCGGGGGGACCCAGTACTTC
TRBV29-1	TRBD1	NA	TRBJ2-1	CSVEENRGREQFF	TGCAGCGTTGAGGAAAACAGGGGTCGCGAGCAGTTCTTC
TRBV2	NA	NA	TRBJ1-2	CASVGGATGDYGYTF	TGTGCCAGCGTGGGGGGTGCGACAGGAGACTATGGCTACACCTTC
TRBV11-3	NA	NA	TRBJ2-3	CASSQGGTDTQYF	TGTGCCAGCAGCCAAGGTGGCACAGATACGCAGTATTTT
TRBV18	TRBD1	NA	TRBJ1-4	CASSTGGLPNEKLFF	TGTGCCAGCTCGACAGGGGGCTTACCTAATGAAAAACTGTTTTTT
TRBV14	TRBD1	NA	TRBJ1-3	CASSPLGGQGAAGNTIYF	TGTGCCAGCAGCCCCCTCGGGGGACAGGGGGCGGCTGGAAACACCATATATTTT
TRBV19	TRBD1	few	TRBJ1-1	CASRDRGNTEAFF	TGTGCCAGTAGGGACAGGGGAAACACTGAAGCTTTCTTT
TRBV19	NA	once	TRBJ1-1	CASSIGWGMENTEAFF	TGTGCCAGTAGTATCGGGTGGGGGATGGAGAACACTGAAGCTTTCTTT
TRBV5-4	NA	NA	TRBJ1-1	CASSPREEGLGTEAFF	TGTGCCAGCAGCCCCCGGGAAGAGGGACTGGGGACTGAAGCTTTCTTT
TRBV5-1	NA	few	TRBJ1-2	CASSLAGSNYGYTF	TGCGCCAGCAGCTTGGCGGGCTCCAACTATGGCTACACCTTC
TRBV16	NA	NA	TRBJ1-2	CASSLGRGDGYTF	TGTGCCAGCAGCCTCGGGCGAGGGGACGGCTACACCTTC
TRBV2	TRBD2	NA	TRBJ2-3	CASSDWRGADTQYF	TGTGCCAGCAGTGATTGGCGGGGGGCAGATACGCAGTATTTT
TRBV7-8	NA	NA	TRBJ2-4	CASSLGQRGVRSAAKNIQYF	TGTGCCAGCAGCTTAGGTCAGAGGGGCGTGCGGAGTGCAGCCAAAAACATTCAGTACTTC
TRBV4-2	NA	NA	TRBJ2-3	CASSQGLETDTQYF	TGTGCCAGCAGCCAAGGGTTAGAAACAGATACGCAGTATTTT
TRBV28	NA	NA	TRBJ1-6	CASSLPPPRPLHF	TGTGCCAGCAGTTTACCCCCTCCTCGACCCCTCCACTTT
TRBV2	NA	NA	TRBJ2-3	CASSAQQYTDTQYF	TGTGCCAGCAGTGCCCAACAGTACACAGATACGCAGTATTTT
TRBV11-2	NA	NA	TRBJ1-4	CASSLGVIEKLFF	TGTGCCAGCAGCCTCGGAGTTATCGAAAAACTGTTTTTT
TRBV5-1	NA	NA	TRBJ2-3	CASSSGGYRTDTQYF	TGCGCCAGCAGCTCCGGGGGCTATCGCACAGATACGCAGTATTTT
TRBV10-3	NA	NA	TRBJ2-1	CAISESAGRGYNEQFF	TGTGCCATCAGTGAGTCGGCGGGGAGGGGGTACAATGAGCAGTTCTTC
TRBV5-4	NA	few	TRBJ2-6	CASSPRGANVLTF	TGTGCCAGCAGCCCGAGAGGGGCCAACGTCCTGACTTTC
TRBV6-5	NA	few	TRBJ1-1	CASSSDTAGEAFF	TGTGCCAGCAGTTCGGACACGGCGGGTGAAGCTTTCTTT
TRBV5-8	NA	NA	TRBJ2-7	CASSLWNYEQYF	TGTGCCAGCAGCTTGTGGAATTACGAGCAGTACTTC
TRBV6-5	TRBD1	NA	TRBJ1-2	CASRGLQGAYGYTF	TGTGCCAGCAGAGGACTTCAGGGGGCCTATGGCTACACCTTC
TRBV28	NA	once	TRBJ1-5	CASKLWGGQPQHF	TGTGCCAGCAAGTTGTGGGGAGGGCAGCCCCAGCATTTT
TRBV7-2	TRBD1	NA	TRBJ1-2	CASSTRGDYGYTF	TGTGCCAGCAGCACCAGGGGGGACTATGGCTACACCTTC
TRBV2	NA	NA	TRBJ1-1	CASSEDGEGSGNTEAFF	TGTGCCAGCAGTGAAGACGGGGAGGGGTCAGGGAACACTGAAGCTTTCTTT
TRBV4-1	NA	NA	TRBJ2-5	CASSQTPTGSTIKGTQYF	TGCGCCAGCAGCCAAACTCCCACTGGCTCAACCATAAAGGGGACCCAGTACTTC
TRBV9	TRBD2	once	TRBJ2-3	CASSVGTSGRTDTQYF	TGTGCCAGCAGCGTAGGGACTAGCGGCCGCACAGATACGCAGTATTTT
TRBV7-9	TRBD2	NA	TRBJ2-3	CASQRREADTQYF	TGTGCCAGCCAACGACGGGAGGCAGATACGCAGTATTTT
TRBV6-6	TRBD1	few	TRBJ1-1	CASSLGTGGVEAFF	TGTGCCAGCAGTTTAGGGACAGGGGGCGTTGAAGCTTTCTTT
TRBV10-3	NA	NA	TRBJ1-2	CAISETLTQNPYTF	TGTGCCATCAGTGAGACCCTCACCCAAAACCCTTACACCTTC
TRBV15	NA	once	TRBJ1-1	CATRSRAWDTEAFF	TGTGCCACCAGGTCGAGGGCCTGGGACACTGAAGCTTTCTTT
TRBV19	NA	once	TRBJ2-1	CASHPRGQINEQFF	TGTGCCAGCCACCCCCGAGGGCAAATCAATGAGCAGTTCTTC
TRBV11-1	NA	once	TRBJ2-5	CASSLVRTETQYF	TGTGCCAGCAGCTTAGTACGGACGGAGACCCAGTACTTC
TRBV30	NA	NA	TRBJ1-2	CAWSGFYGYTF	TGTGCCTGGAGTGGGTTCTATGGCTACACCTTC
TRBV6-5	NA	once	TRBJ1-2	CATGVGRNGYTF	TGTGCCACCGGGGTGGGGCGGAATGGCTACACCTTC
TRBV5-5	NA	NA	TRBJ2-5	CASSLALLAGETQYF	TGTGCCAGCAGCTTGGCCCTTTTGGCTGGAGAGACCCAGTACTTC
TRBV2	NA	NA	TRBJ2-7	CASTGWNEQYF	TGTGCCAGCACGGGGTGGAACGAGCAGTACTTC
TRBV30	NA	once	TRBJ1-5	CAWSVTLNQPQHF	TGTGCCTGGAGTGTGACCCTAAATCAGCCCCAGCATTTT
TRBV15	TRBD2	once	TRBJ2-5	CATYLGSGGASETQYF	TGTGCCACCTACCTCGGTAGCGGGGGGGCCTCAGAGACCCAGTACTTC
TRBV18	NA	NA	TRBJ1-5	CASSPLGGPQHF	TGTGCCAGCTCACCTCTCGGGGGGCCCCAGCATTTT
TRBV19	NA	NA	TRBJ1-2	CASSIVGGGYTF	TGTGCCAGTAGTATCGTCGGGGGCGGGTACACCTTC
TRBV6-6	NA	NA	TRBJ1-5	CASSYEQPQHF	TGTGCCAGCAGTTACGAACAGCCCCAGCATTTT
TRBV29-1	TRBD1	NA	TRBJ2-7	CSVAAGTGSYEQYF	TGCAGCGTCGCGGCCGGGACAGGGTCCTACGAGCAGTACTTC
TRBV6-1	TRBD1	NA	TRBJ1-1	CASSERDRGLEAFF	TGTGCCAGCAGTGAACGGGACAGGGGCCTTGAAGCTTTCTTT
TRBV28	NA	NA	TRBJ1-3	CASSFGPGNTIYF	TGTGCCAGCAGTTTTGGTCCCGGAAACACCATATATTTT
TRBV7-8	NA	NA	TRBJ2-6	CASRHSGANVLTF	TGTGCCAGCAGGCATTCTGGGGCCAACGTCCTGACTTTC
TRBV29-1	NA	NA	TRBJ2-5	CSVRSQETQYF	TGCAGCGTGCGTTCCCAAGAGACCCAGTACTTC
TRBV18	NA	NA	TRBJ2-1	CASSPPGGGQNEQFF	TGTGCCAGCTCACCACCAGGGGGGGGGCAAAACGAGCAGTTCTTC
TRBV5-1	TRBD2	NA	TRBJ2-1	CASSFSGTLSGEQFF	TGCGCCAGCAGCTTTAGCGGGACGCTATCGGGAGAGCAGTTCTTC
TRBV5-1	NA	few	TRBJ2-2	CASSLAGQGGTGELFF	TGCGCCAGCAGCTTGGCCGGACAGGGAGGGACCGGGGAGCTGTTTTTT
TRBV28	NA	NA	TRBJ1-6	CASRVGLGSPLHF	TGTGCCAGCAGGGTCGGACTAGGTTCACCCCTCCACTTT
TRBV2	NA	NA	TRBJ1-1	CASRKDFNTEAFF	TGTGCCAGCAGGAAGGACTTTAACACTGAAGCTTTCTTT
TRBV5-1	NA	NA	TRBJ1-4	CASSLTGAGEKLFF	TGCGCCAGCAGCTTGACGGGGGCGGGTGAAAAACTGTTTTTT
TRBV28	NA	medium-sized	TRBJ2-7	CASSSPGVRYEQYF	TGTGCCAGCAGTTCCCCAGGGGTTCGCTACGAGCAGTACTTC
TRBV20-1	NA	NA	TRBJ1-1	CSASPRKEF	TGCAGTGCTTCCCCTCGGAAGGAGTTT
TRBV15	NA	NA	TRBJ1-2	CATSQTDYGYTF	TGTGCCACCAGCCAGACAGATTATGGCTACACCTTC